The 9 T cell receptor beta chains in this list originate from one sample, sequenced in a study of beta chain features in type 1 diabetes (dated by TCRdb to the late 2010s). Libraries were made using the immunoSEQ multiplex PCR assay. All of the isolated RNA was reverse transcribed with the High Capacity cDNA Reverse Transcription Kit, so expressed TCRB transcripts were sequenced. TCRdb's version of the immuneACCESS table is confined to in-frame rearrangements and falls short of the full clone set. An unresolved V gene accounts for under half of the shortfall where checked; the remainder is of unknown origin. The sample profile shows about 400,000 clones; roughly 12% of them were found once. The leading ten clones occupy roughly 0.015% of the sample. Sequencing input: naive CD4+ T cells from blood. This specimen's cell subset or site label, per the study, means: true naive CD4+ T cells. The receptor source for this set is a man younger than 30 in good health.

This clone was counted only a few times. CDR3 residues: CASSLMGQTDTQYF. The CDR3 region has the DNA TGTGCCAGCAGCCTGATGGGACAGACAGATACGCAGTATTTT. V usage is TRBV7-9 and J usage is TRBJ2-3; 7 nucleotides line up with TRBD1. Trimming cost V 5 bases and J 3 bases; bases outside gene matches: 5. Germline CDR1 is SEHNR and CDR2 is FQNEAQ (reference sequence). CDR3 size: 14 residues.

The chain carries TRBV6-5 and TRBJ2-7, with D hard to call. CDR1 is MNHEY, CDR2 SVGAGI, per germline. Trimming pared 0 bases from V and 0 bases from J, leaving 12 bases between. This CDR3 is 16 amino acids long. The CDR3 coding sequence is TGTGCCAGCAGTTACTCGACGGCAGGCGACTCCTACGAGCAGTACTTC. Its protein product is CASSYSTAGDSYEQYF.

DNA for the CDR3: TGTGCCAGCAGCTTGCGGGAGGGAACCGGGGAGCTGTTTTTT. Translated: CASSLREGTGELFF. This chain links TRBV7-8 with TRBJ2-2; 9 nucleotides align to TRBD2. CDR1 SGHVS and CDR2 FQNEAQ come from the germline V gene. The trim removed 3 bases at V and 5 bases at J, leaving 1 base unmatched. This CDR3 comprises 14 residues. Together with reference TRBV7-8 and TRBJ2-2, the CDR3 gives the full variable domain: GAGVSQSPRYKVAKRGQDVALRCDPISGHVSLFWYQQALGQGPEFLTYFQNEAQLDKSGLPSDRFFAERPEGSVSTLKIQRTQQEDSAVYLCASSLREGTGELFFGEGSRLTVL.

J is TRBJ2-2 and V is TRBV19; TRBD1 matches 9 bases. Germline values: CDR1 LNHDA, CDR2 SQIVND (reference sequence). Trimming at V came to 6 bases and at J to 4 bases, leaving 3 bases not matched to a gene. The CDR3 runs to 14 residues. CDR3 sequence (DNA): TGTGCCAGTAGGGGGGACAGGGCCACCGGGGAGCTGTTTTTT. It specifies CASRGDRATGELFF.

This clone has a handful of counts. The CDR3 nucleotides are TGTGCCAGCAGCTTAGTAGCTCGCCGGCGGGGCTATGGCTACACCTTC. This codes for CASSLVARRRGYGYTF. The chain couples TRBV11-2 to TRBJ1-2; D is unclear. The CDR3 has 16 amino acids. Looked up from germline, CDR1 is SGHAT and CDR2 is FQNNGV. V was clipped by 1 base and J by 4 bases, with 16 bases between them.

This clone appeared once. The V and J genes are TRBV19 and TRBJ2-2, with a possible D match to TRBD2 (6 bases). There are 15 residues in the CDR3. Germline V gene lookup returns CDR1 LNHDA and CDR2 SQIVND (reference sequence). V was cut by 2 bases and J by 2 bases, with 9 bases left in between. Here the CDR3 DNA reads TGTGCCAGTAGTATAACGGGAGTTAACACCGGGGAGCTGTTTTTT. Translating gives CASSITGVNTGELFF. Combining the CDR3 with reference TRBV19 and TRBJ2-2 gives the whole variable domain DGGITQSPKYLFRKEGQNVTLSCEQNLNHDAMYWYRQDPGQGLRLIYYSQIVNDFQKGDIAEGYSVSREKKESFPLTVTSAQKNPTAFYLCASSITGVNTGELFFGEGSRLTVL.

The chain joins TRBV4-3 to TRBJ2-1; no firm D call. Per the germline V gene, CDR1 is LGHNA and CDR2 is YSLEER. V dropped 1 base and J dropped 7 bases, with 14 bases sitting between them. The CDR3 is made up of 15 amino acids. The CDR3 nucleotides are TGCGCCAGCAGCCAAGTATCAGCAGGTGGGAATGAGCAGTTCTTC. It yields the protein CASSQVSAGGNEQFF.

CDR3 sequence (DNA): TGTGCCAGCAGTTACTCGGCTAGCGGTTTCTACAATGAGCAGTTCTTC. Protein: CASSYSASGFYNEQFF. J is TRBJ2-1 and V is TRBV6-5, with 7 bases lining up with TRBD2. After removal of 0 bases from V and 3 bases from J, the junction contained 5 bases not matched to a gene. Looked up from germline, CDR1 is MNHEY and CDR2 is SVGAGI. CDR3 length: 16 residues.

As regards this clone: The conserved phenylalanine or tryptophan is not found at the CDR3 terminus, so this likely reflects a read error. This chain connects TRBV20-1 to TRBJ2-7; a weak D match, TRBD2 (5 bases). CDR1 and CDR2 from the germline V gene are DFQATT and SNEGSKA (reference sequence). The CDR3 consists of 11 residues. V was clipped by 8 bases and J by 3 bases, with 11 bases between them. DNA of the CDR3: TGCAGTTTAGTGAGGGACTACGAGCAGTACCTC. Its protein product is CSLVRDYEQYL.